This TCR beta chain was identified in a study of CD8+CD57+ T cells in acquired aplastic anemia (dated by TCRdb to the late 2010s). Concerning the study at large: Extracted DNA from sorted CD4+ and CD8+ cells averaged approximately 3 ug, ranging from roughly 0.17 to 27.4 ug. CD8+CD57+ expansion was defined as frequency above the mean frequency observed in healthy subjects.

Genomic DNA served as template for TCR beta VDJ combination and CDR3 sequence profiling. An Illumina HiSeq 2000 was the platform used for TCR repertoire sequencing. For the original study's pipeline: TRBV/TRBJ rearrangement plots, CDR3 size and DJ length profiles, and Simpson's diversity index were used to evaluate the repertoires. The most abundant DNA sequence in the deep sequencing data was defined as the immunodominant clone. CDR3 amino acid sequences were checked for sharing across subjects and were also compared against the VDJdb database and published repertoires. The public reads were run again by TCRdb, first through fastp at Q25 and then through MiXCR, and only productive beta chains were kept. Duplicate CDR3 protein sequences are folded into a single record with the most common DNA and genes. The V and J calls here are based on TCRdb, not the publication. In this sample the table shows some 150,000 distinct CDR3 sequences, about 64% of which occur a single time. Of the sample, more than 35% is held by the ten largest clones.

The CDR3 holds 13 amino acids from the cysteine to the phenylalanine. The retained sequence is limited to the CDR3, 39 bases, with the frame set at the first base. According to the germline V gene, CDR1 reads KGHDR and CDR2 reads SFDVKD. V loses 12 bases at its end and J loses 4 bases; junction bases beyond the gene matches: 5. Points the paper makes about the study in general: Roughly 29 CD8+ CDR3 sequences were shared between patients and controls but appeared highly expressed in patients and within their immunodominant clones. CD8+ Simpson's diversity did not differ significantly between patients and healthy controls (P=0.060).

Expansion of CD8+CD57+ cells had been shown by flow cytometry in the patients chosen for sequencing. Every patient had a diagnosis of severe acquired aplastic anemia based on International Study of Aplastic Anemia and Agranulocytosis and Camitta criteria. No therapy had been received by the patients at the time of blood sampling. The study deep-sequenced TCR repertoires of sorted CD4+ and CD8+ blood T cells from severe aplastic anemia patients and healthy subjects. Patients were enrolled under clinicaltrials.gov protocols 00001620, 01623167, 00001397, 00071045, 00081523 and 00961064 in the USA. Ficoll-Paque density gradient centrifugation was used to isolate peripheral blood mononuclear cells. Before DNA was extracted, CD4+ and CD8+ T cells were sorted using either FACS or magnetic beads. This clonotype came up once. The antigen it recognizes is unknown. No qualities accompany the bases; no much larger clone lies one base away. One read is thin evidence.

The chain is encoded by TRBV24-1 joined to TRBJ2-7, and 13 junctional nucleotides match TRBD2. The receptor was isolated from a human donor with aplastic anemia. The specimen sequenced was sorted CD4+, CD8+, or CD8+CD57+ T cells (not recorded which) from PBMCs. CDR3 protein: CAPGTSGVYEQYF. Read as DNA, the sequence is TGTGCCCCTGGGACTAGCGGGGTTTACGAGCAGTACTTC.